The next 23 T cell receptor beta chains were all read from a single sample in a study of HIV-infected patients and healthy controls. TCRdb re-analysed the 5' RACE reads in MiXCR, keeping a single row per CDR3 protein. The data show roughly 70,000 distinct CDR3 sequences, about a sixth seen once. Sequencing was done on a sample of CD4+ T cells from blood. The source of these receptors is a human donor in good health.

This clonotype came up a few times. The V and J genes are TRBV7-2 and TRBJ2-2; D call uncertain. V was clipped by 5 bases and J by 4 bases, with 8 bases between them. The CDR3 is made up of 13 amino acids. In germline, CDR1 is SGHTA, CDR2 FQGNSA. The CDR3 is CASSPNLTGELFF. CDR3 nucleotide sequence: TGTGCCAGCAGCCCCAATCTCACCGGGGAGCTGTTTTTT. Complete variable domain (other parts from reference TRBV7-2 and TRBJ2-2): GAGVSQSPSNKVTEKGKDVELRCDPISGHTALYWYRQSLGQGLEFLIYFQGNSAPDKSGLPSDRFSAERTGGSVSTLTIQRTQQEDSAVYLCASSPNLTGELFFGEGSRLTVL.

This clonotype occurred many times. The CDR3 here is CASSVDSSTQYF. The DNA of the CDR3 is TGTGCCAGCAGTGTCGATAGTTCTACGCAGTATTTT. The chain employs TRBV2 and TRBJ2-3, with no clear D. The germline CDR1 and CDR2 sequences are SNHLY and FYNNEI. The CDR3 has 12 residues. Between the trimmed V and J ends, which lost 4 bases and 8 bases, there was a span of 10 bases.

The chain employs TRBV12-3 or TRBV12-4 and TRBJ2-7; D is unresolved. CDR3 size: 14 residues. V was cut by 7 bases and J by 0 bases, with 13 bases left in between. The CDR3 DNA follows: TGTGCCAGCAACGGCGCCCCAAGCTCCTACGAGCAGTACTTC. Protein product: CASNGAPSSYEQYF.

The table lists this clonotype with a few counts. This chain uses TRBV6-5 with TRBJ2-7, with 11 bases aligning to TRBD1. The CDR3 runs 13 residues. With 5 bases clipped from V and 6 bases from J, the junction kept 3 bases outside the gene matches. The germline V gene has CDR1 MNHEY and CDR2 SVGAGI. CDR3: CASSGDRGSEQYF. CDR3 in DNA: TGTGCCAGCAGTGGGGACAGGGGGTCCGAGCAGTACTTC.

This clonotype occurred a few times. V is TRBV7-8 and J is TRBJ2-7; 9 bases agree with TRBD1. The CDR3 consists of 15 residues. Germline V CDR1 and CDR2: SGHVS, FQNEAQ. Unmatched junction bases numbered 6, after V lost 4 bases and J lost 2 bases. CDR3 residues: CASSSRDRAAYEQYF. The CDR3 nucleotides are TGTGCCAGCAGCTCGCGGGACAGGGCGGCCTACGAGCAGTACTTC. Supplemented by reference TRBV7-8 and TRBJ2-7, the full variable domain reads GAGVSQSPRYKVAKRGQDVALRCDPISGHVSLFWYQQALGQGPEFLTYFQNEAQLDKSGLPSDRFFAERPEGSVSTLKIQRTQQEDSAVYLCASSSRDRAAYEQYFGPGTRLTVT.

This clonotype appeared a few times. V usage is TRBV6-6 and J usage is TRBJ2-5; unclear D gene. Trimming removed 4 bases at V and 2 bases at J, with 5 bases between. The CDR3 runs 12 residues. Germline V gives CDR1 MNHNY, CDR2 SVGAGI (reference sequence). CDR3 DNA: TGTGCCAGCAGTTGGGCTCAAGAGACCCAGTACTTC. As protein: CASSWAQETQYF.

This clonotype appeared a few times. The chain joins TRBV5-1 to TRBJ2-1; 7 nucleotides align to TRBD1. This CDR3 has 13 residues. Trimming cost V 4 bases and J 6 bases; bases outside gene matches: 4. CDR1 is SGHRS and CDR2 is YFSETQ in the germline V gene. CDR3 sequence: CASSRDSSNEQFF. The CDR3 DNA reads as TGCGCCAGCAGCAGGGACAGCAGCAATGAGCAGTTCTTC.

In this sample, this clonotype turned up a few times. This chain joins TRBV6-2 or TRBV6-3 and TRBJ1-5, with D possibly matching TRBD1 (5 bases). V was trimmed by 6 bases and J by 3 bases, leaving 9 bases between them. The CDR3 is made up of 13 amino acids. The germline V gene encodes CDR1 MNHEY and CDR2 SVGEGT. DNA for the CDR3: TGTGCCAGCAGATGGGACCTCAATCAGCCCCAGCATTTT. Translated, it gives CASRWDLNQPQHF.

Many counts were recorded for this clonotype. The V and J genes are TRBV15 and TRBJ1-4; D ambiguous. Germline V gene lookup returns CDR1 LNHNV and CDR2 YYDKDF (reference sequence). This CDR3 comprises 14 residues. V lost 2 bases and J lost 4, with 8 bases in between. CDR3 loop: CATSRPPVNEKLFF. The CDR3 DNA follows: TGTGCCACCAGCAGACCCCCGGTTAATGAAAAACTGTTTTTT.

V usage is TRBV9 and J usage is TRBJ2-3; D unclear. CDR3 length: 12 residues. Trimming took 4 bases from V and 6 from J, leaving 9 bases between them. The V gene's germline CDR1 is SGDLS and CDR2 YYNGEE. The CDR3 loop is CASSPRFDTQYF. The CDR3 bases are TGTGCCAGCAGCCCCAGGTTTGATACGCAGTATTTT.

The genes are TRBV5-1 and TRBJ2-1; D is possibly TRBD1 (6 bases). Germline loops: CDR1 SGHRS, CDR2 YFSETQ. Trimming left V 3 bases short and J 6 bases short, with 10 bases between. The CDR3 totals 13 residues. CDR3 sequence (DNA): TGCGCCAGCAGCTATACAGGGCCCAATGAGCAGTTCTTC. It yields the protein CASSYTGPNEQFF.

The chain links TRBV30 to TRBJ1-1; 10 bases agree with TRBD1. The CDR3 contains 12 residues. Germline V lookup: CDR1 GTSNPN, CDR2 SVGIG (reference sequence). The V gene end was trimmed by 3 bases and the J gene end by 9 bases; junction bases not matched to a gene: 4. CDR3 nucleotide sequence: TGTGCCTGGAGCCTGGACAGGGGGAAAGCTTTCTTT. It is translated as CAWSLDRGKAFF.

The rearrangement joins TRBV14 to TRBJ2-7; TRBD2 might be the D (5 bases). Germline CDR1 is SGHDN and CDR2 is FVKESK. Trimming removed 3 bases from V and 8 bases from J, with 17 bases in between. The CDR3 is 14 amino acids. The CDR3 loop is CASSHTGLLFQQYF. CDR3 nucleotides: TGTGCCAGCAGCCACACCGGACTCCTTTTCCAGCAGTACTTC.

This rearrangement joins TRBV24-1 to TRBJ2-1, with 7 bases aligning to TRBD2. The V gene's germline CDR1 is KGHDR and CDR2 SFDVKD. Unmatched junction bases numbered 14, after V lost 4 bases and J lost 15 bases. This CDR3 has 14 residues. The CDR3 protein is CATSDPSGAGAVFF. The CDR3 coding sequence is TGTGCCACCAGTGACCCCTCAGGTGCGGGAGCCGTGTTCTTC.

The CDR3 sequence: CASSLNTGYTEAFF. In DNA, the CDR3 is TGTGCCAGCAGCTTAAATACAGGGTACACTGAAGCTTTCTTT. The rearrangement joins TRBV7-2 to TRBJ1-1; maybe TRBD1 (6 bases). The CDR3 totals 14 residues. With 2 bases removed from V and 3 bases from J, the gap between germline ends came to 10 bases. Germline V gives CDR1 SGHTA, CDR2 FQGNSA.

This clonotype was detected many times. The chain recombines TRBV7-2 with TRBJ2-6; weak D call: TRBD1 (5 bases). This CDR3 contains 18 residues. Trimming pared 5 bases from V and 1 base from J, leaving 18 bases between. Germline-derived CDR1 and CDR2 are SGHTA and FQGNSA. The CDR3, as DNA: TGTGCCAGCAGCGCAGGGCCGTGGGTTTCTTCTGGGGCCAACGTCCTGACTTTC. Translated: CASSAGPWVSSGANVLTF.

This clonotype was seen at least ten times. This chain links TRBV20-1 with TRBJ2-1, with 8 bases fitting TRBD2. CDR1 DFQATT and CDR2 SNEGSKA come from the germline V gene (reference sequence). This CDR3 comprises 16 residues. Trimming cost V 5 bases and J 2 bases; bases outside gene matches: 11. CDR3 DNA: TGCAGTGCTCAACCCACAGCGGGAGCTCCCTACAATGAGCAGTTCTTC. Residues: CSAQPTAGAPYNEQFF.

This clonotype was found a few times. The chain joins TRBV5-4 to TRBJ2-3; 7 positions agree with TRBD2. The trim removed 4 bases at V and 2 bases at J, leaving 10 bases unmatched. The germline CDR1 and CDR2 sequences are SGHNT and YYREEE (reference sequence). This CDR3 has 16 amino acids. The DNA of the CDR3 is TGTGCCAGCAGCCTAACCCGGGACTACCCCACAGATACGCAGTATTTT. The encoded protein is CASSLTRDYPTDTQYF. The full variable domain, completed using reference TRBV5-4 and TRBJ2-3, is ETGVTQSPTHLIKTRGQQVTLRCSSQSGHNTVSWYQQALGQGPQFIFQYYREEENGRGNFPPRFSGLQFPNYSSELNVNALELDDSALYLCASSLTRDYPTDTQYFGPGTRLTVL.

The table lists this clonotype with a few counts. The chain carries TRBV11-2 and TRBJ1-2; no definite D call. Between the trimmed V and J ends, which lost 1 base and 3 bases, there was a span of 12 bases. This CDR3 region has 15 residues. CDR1 and CDR2 from the germline V gene are SGHAT and FQNNGV. The CDR3 region is CASSLGSAEYYGYTF. CDR3 nucleotides: TGTGCCAGCAGCTTAGGATCGGCGGAATACTATGGCTACACCTTC.

This chain joins TRBV7-2 and TRBJ2-3, with 10 bases lining up with TRBD2. From germline, CDR1 is SGHTA and CDR2 FQGNSA. The CDR3 loop spans 17 amino acids. Trimming took 0 bases from V and 4 from J; bases not matched to a gene: 7. As DNA, the CDR3 is TGTGCCAGCAGCTTAGCCTTCAGCGGGGGGGCCGCAGATACGCAGTATTTT. Amino acid sequence: CASSLAFSGGAADTQYF.

This clonotype was found a few times. The junction does not match germline at one end; this may be a read error. The CDR3: CSVEGLAGGADEQFF. DNA for the CDR3: TGCAGCGTCGAAGGACTAGCGGGAGGAGCCGATGAGCAGTTCTTC. This chain connects TRBV29-1 to TRBJ2-1; 14 bases are a match to TRBD2. The CDR3 length is 15 residues. Germline V gene lookup returns CDR1 SQVTM and CDR2 ANQGSEA.

This chain connects TRBV28 to TRBJ2-3; tentative D call: TRBD2 (6 bases). The CDR3 is made up of 14 amino acids. Per germline, CDR1 MDHEN and CDR2 SYDVKM. The germline V and J ends were trimmed by 5 bases and 2 bases, with 11 bases remaining between them. The CDR3 region is CASSLGTPTDTQYF. The CDR3 DNA reads as TGTGCCAGCAGTCTTGGGACTCCCACAGATACGCAGTATTTT.

This clonotype was observed many times. The chain combines TRBV7-9 with TRBJ1-3; D unresolved. CDR3 length equals 15 residues. Trimming stripped 5 bases from V and 0 bases from J, with 11 bases between. Germline V gene sequence: CDR1 SEHNR, CDR2 FQNEAQ (reference sequence). For the CDR3, the DNA is TGTGCCAGCAGCCCACAGTCGAACTCTGGAAACACCATATATTTT. Translated, it gives CASSPQSNSGNTIYF. Combining the CDR3 with reference TRBV7-9 and TRBJ1-3 gives the whole variable domain DTGVSQNPRHKITKRGQNVTFRCDPISEHNRLYWYRQTLGQGPEFLTYFQNEAQLEKSRLLSDRFSAERPKGSFSTLEIQRTEQGDSAMYLCASSPQSNSGNTIYFGEGSWLTVV.